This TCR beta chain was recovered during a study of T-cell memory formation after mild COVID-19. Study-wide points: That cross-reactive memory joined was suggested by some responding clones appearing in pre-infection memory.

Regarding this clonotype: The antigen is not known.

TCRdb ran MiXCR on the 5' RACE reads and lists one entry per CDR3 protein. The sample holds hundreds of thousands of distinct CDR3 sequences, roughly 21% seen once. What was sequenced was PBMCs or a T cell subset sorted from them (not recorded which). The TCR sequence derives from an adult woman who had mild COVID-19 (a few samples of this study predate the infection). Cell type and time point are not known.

CDR3 loop: CASSPTSGKSFYEQYF. The CDR3 region has the DNA TGTGCCAGCAGCCCGACTAGCGGGAAGTCCTTTTACGAGCAGTACTTC. This rearrangement joins TRBV6-5 to TRBJ2-7, with 11 bases aligning to TRBD2. V trimming: 6 bases; J trimming: 4 bases; junction bases outside the gene matches: 11. The CDR3 is 16 amino acids. Germline V gene sequence: CDR1 MNHEY, CDR2 SVGAGI.